What follows describes a single T cell receptor (beta chain). This record comes from a study of graft-versus-host responses after intestinal transplantation. About the research overall: Each recipient received a multivisceral, liver-intestinal, or isolated intestinal graft.

V dropped 4 bases and J dropped 3; count of bases not matched to a gene: 2. The CDR3 is 13 amino acids. Germline loops: CDR1 MNHNY, CDR2 SVGAGI (reference sequence). Some clones are missing from TCRdb's copy, which holds only in-frame ones; the method was immunoSEQ multiplex PCR. The sample comprises about 19,000 clones, 38% of which are singletons, and around 0.82% rests with the top ten. Plating combined roughly 200,000 CFSE-labeled responder cells with roughly 200,000 irradiated, violet-dye-labeled stimulator cells. Post-reaction, proliferating CD3+CD4+ and CD3+CD8+ responders (CFSE-low) were sorted.

The sequenced sample was alloreactive CD4+ T cells from a mixed lymphocyte reaction culture, obtained before intestinal transplant. The subset: CFSE-low proliferating T cells sorted from roughly 6-day pre-transplant mixed lymphocyte reaction (GvH or HvG direction). This clonotype was obtained from a human patient who received an intestinal transplant. The chain uses TRBV6-6 and TRBJ1-1; 7 nucleotides match TRBD1. Written as DNA, the CDR3 is TGTGCCAGCAGTTCCGGGACAGACACTGAAGCTTTCTTT. Amino acid sequence: CASSSGTDTEAFF.